This entry lists 32 T cell receptor beta chains sequenced from one sample in a study of chemoradiotherapy in HPV16-positive cancers. Only in-frame clones appear in the TCRdb table, and some are missing; sequencing was by immunoSEQ multiplex PCR. Among around 17,000 clones listed, around nine tenths were seen once. The source was blood, collected from a patient who underwent chemoradiotherapy. The receptors here all came from a human donor with HPV-associated anogenital cancer.

The chain carries TRBV7-8 and TRBJ1-1, with TRBD1 as a possible D gene (5 bases). V shed 2 bases and J shed 2 bases, with 9 bases lying between them. Germline-derived CDR1 and CDR2 are SGHVS and FQNEAQ. This CDR3 is built from 14 residues. CDR3 region: CASSLRQGNTEAFF. CDR3 DNA sequence: TGTGCCAGCAGCTTAAGGCAGGGAAACACTGAAGCTTTCTTT.

The chain combines TRBV28 with TRBJ2-5; TRBD2 matches at 7 bases. The germline V gene has CDR1 MDHEN and CDR2 SYDVKM. The CDR3 has 13 residues. With V trimmed by 7 bases and J by 1 base, 3 bases remained unmatched. The CDR3 loop is CASTSSGQETQYF. CDR3 nucleotide sequence: TGTGCCAGCACCTCTAGCGGCCAAGAGACCCAGTACTTC. The full variable domain, with the rest looked up from reference TRBV28 and TRBJ2-5, is DVKVTQSSRYLVKRTGEKVFLECVQDMDHENMFWYRQDPGLGLRLIYFSYDVKMKEKGDIPEGYSVSREKKERFSLILESASTNQTSMYLCASTSSGQETQYFGPGTRLLVL.

The chain uses TRBV11-2 and TRBJ1-2; D is ambiguous. This CDR3 is 15 amino acids long. Trimming stripped 0 bases from V and 2 bases from J, with 10 bases between. Germline V gene data show CDR1 as SGHAT and CDR2 as FQNNGV. This CDR3 is CASSLDTAINYGYTF. The CDR3 region has the DNA TGTGCCAGCAGCTTAGATACCGCTATAAACTATGGCTACACCTTC.

This clone was observed a handful of times. V is TRBV29-1 and J is TRBJ2-5; D assignment may be TRBD1 or TRBD2 (6 bases each). Per the germline V gene, CDR1 is SQVTM and CDR2 is ANQGSEA. This CDR3 has 14 residues. V shed 4 bases and J shed 2 bases, with 14 bases lying between them. The CDR3 bases are TGCAGCGTTGTAGGGGGGCCTTTACAAGAGACCCAGTACTTC. It yields the protein CSVVGGPLQETQYF.

The chain is built from TRBV14 and TRBJ2-7; D unresolved. The CDR3 covers 16 residues. The ends were cut back, 0 bases at V and 3 bases at J, with 15 bases in the middle. Germline values: CDR1 SGHDN, CDR2 FVKESK. Here the CDR3 DNA reads TGTGCCAGCAGCCAAGATGTCGGGCAGGCCTTCTACGAGCAGTACTTC. Translating gives CASSQDVGQAFYEQYF. Full variable domain (outside the CDR3, taken from reference TRBV14 and TRBJ2-7): EAGVTQFPSHSVIEKGQTVTLRCDPISGHDNLYWYRRVMGKEIKFLLHFVKESKQDESGMPNNRFLAERTGGTYSTLKVQPAELEDSGVYFCASSQDVGQAFYEQYFGPGTRLTVT.

J is TRBJ2-7 and V is TRBV7-2; TRBD2 agrees at 14 bases. Trimming cost V 4 bases and J 2 bases; bases outside gene matches: 4. CDR3 length: 16 residues. Germline V gives CDR1 SGHTA, CDR2 FQGNSA. The CDR3 region has the DNA TGTGCCAGCAGCTCCAGGACTAGCGGGGGGCCCTACGAGCAGTACTTC. This sequence encodes CASSSRTSGGPYEQYF.

This clone has more than one count but fewer than ten. The chain recombines TRBV29-1 with TRBJ1-3, with D possibly being TRBD1 (5 bases). CDR3 size: 16 residues. In germline, CDR1 is SQVTM, CDR2 ANQGSEA. The V gene lost 0 bases and the J gene lost 0 bases, with 12 bases spanning the gap. CDR3 in DNA: TGCAGCGTTGAAGATCCGACAGAAAGCTCTGGAAACACCATATATTTT. This encodes CSVEDPTESSGNTIYF.

The chain links TRBV2 to TRBJ2-6; unclear D gene. This CDR3 is 15 amino acids long. The V gene lost 7 bases and the J gene lost 2 bases, with 12 bases spanning the gap. From germline, CDR1 is SNHLY and CDR2 FYNNEI. The CDR3 sequence is CASISANAGANVLTF. The DNA of the CDR3 is TGTGCCAGCATCTCGGCAAACGCTGGGGCCAACGTCCTGACTTTC. Variable domain in full (rest from reference TRBV2 and TRBJ2-6): EPEVTQTPSHQVTQMGQEVILRCVPISNHLYFYWYRQILGQKVEFLVSFYNNEISEKSEIFDDQFSVERPDGSNFTLKIRSTKLEDSAMYFCASISANAGANVLTFGAGSRLTVL.

The rearrangement uses TRBV29-1 and TRBJ2-3; 9 bases map to TRBD2. This CDR3 spans 15 amino acids. Germline lookup yields CDR1 SQVTM and CDR2 ANQGSEA. Trimming took 3 bases from V and 1 from J; bases not matched to a gene: 5. DNA for the CDR3: TGCAGCGTTGATGACGCGGGGGGGGGCACAGATACGCAGTATTTT. This translates into CSVDDAGGGTDTQYF.

The J gene is TRBJ1-1, the V gene TRBV7-9, with D perhaps TRBD1 (6 bases). V was shortened by 8 bases and J by 0 bases, with 16 bases between the two germline ends. Germline loops: CDR1 SEHNR, CDR2 FQNEAQ (reference sequence). The CDR3 spans 15 residues. The CDR3, as DNA: TGTGCCAGCGCCCCTGTAGGGGGGCTGAACACTGAAGCTTTCTTT. Translation gives CASAPVGGLNTEAFF.

CDR3 loop: CASSPESQGVEQFF. In nucleotides, the CDR3 is TGTGCCAGCAGCCCGGAATCTCAGGGGGTTGAGCAGTTCTTC. The V call is TRBV5-4, the J call TRBJ2-1, with TRBD1 matching 7 bases. Germline V gene sequence: CDR1 SGHNT, CDR2 YYREEE (reference sequence). Trimming at V came to 4 bases and at J to 9 bases, leaving 10 bases not matched to a gene. The CDR3 is 14 amino acids.

This clone was observed a few times. V and J are TRBV10-1 and TRBJ2-2; D is perhaps TRBD2 (5 bases). Germline V gene data show CDR1 as WNHNN and CDR2 as SYGVQD (reference sequence). This CDR3 comprises 17 residues. Trimming took off 0 bases at V and 1 base at J, with 12 bases between the two ends. In nucleotides, the CDR3 is TGCGCCAGCAGTGAGTCTCGAGGGCCGGGGAACACCGGGGAGCTGTTTTTT. It encodes CASSESRGPGNTGELFF.

The rearrangement uses TRBV28 and TRBJ1-1, with 11 bases aligning to TRBD1. The CDR3 totals 17 residues. The V gene's germline CDR1 is MDHEN and CDR2 SYDVKM. With 1 base clipped from V and 0 bases from J, the junction kept 4 bases outside the gene matches. The CDR3 sequence is CASSLYPGQGVNTEAFF. CDR3 bases: TGTGCCAGCAGTTTATACCCGGGACAGGGGGTGAACACTGAAGCTTTCTTT.

CDR3 in amino acids: CASGGQYNEQFF. The CDR3 DNA follows: TGTGCCTCAGGGGGCCAATACAATGAGCAGTTCTTC. The chain links TRBV30 to TRBJ2-1, with 8 bases aligning to TRBD1. This CDR3 has 12 residues. J gave up 4 bases and V 7 bases, and 3 bases lay outside the gene matches. From germline, CDR1 is GTSNPN and CDR2 SVGIG (reference sequence). Full variable domain (outside the CDR3, taken from reference TRBV30 and TRBJ2-1): SQTIHQWPATLVQPVGSPLSLECTVEGTSNPNLYWYRQAAGRGLQLLFYSVGIGQISSEVPQNLSASRPQDRQFILSSKKLLLSDSGFYLCASGGQYNEQFFGPGTRLTVL.

The chain combines TRBV28 with TRBJ1-5, with 12 bases aligning to TRBD1. V dropped 5 bases and J dropped 0; count of bases not matched to a gene: 11. The CDR3 spans 19 residues. CDR1 MDHEN and CDR2 SYDVKM come from the germline V gene. The CDR3 here is CASSPSGQGALYSNQPQHF. The CDR3 region has the DNA TGTGCCAGCAGTCCTTCGGGACAGGGGGCACTCTATAGCAATCAGCCCCAGCATTTT. The variable domain in full, completed from reference TRBV28 and TRBJ1-5, reads DVKVTQSSRYLVKRTGEKVFLECVQDMDHENMFWYRQDPGLGLRLIYFSYDVKMKEKGDIPEGYSVSREKKERFSLILESASTNQTSMYLCASSPSGQGALYSNQPQHFGDGTRLSIL.

The rearrangement uses TRBV27 and TRBJ1-1; TRBD1 matches at 9 bases. CDR1 MNHEY and CDR2 SMNVEV come from the germline V gene (reference sequence). J gave up 4 bases and V 8 bases, and 8 bases lay outside the gene matches. This CDR3 spans 14 amino acids. The chain's CDR3 is CASGGQGLGTEAFF. The CDR3 nucleotides are TGTGCCAGCGGAGGACAGGGGTTGGGCACTGAAGCTTTCTTT.

A few counts support this clone. The V gene is TRBV5-4, the J gene TRBJ2-6, with D unresolved. CDR1 and CDR2 from the germline V gene are SGHNT and YYREEE (reference sequence). The CDR3 covers 15 residues. The V gene lost 1 base and the J gene lost 4 bases, with 9 bases spanning the gap. This CDR3 is CASSLSNLGANVLTF. DNA of the CDR3: TGTGCCAGCAGCTTGTCGAATTTAGGGGCCAACGTCCTGACTTTC. Combining the CDR3 with reference TRBV5-4 and TRBJ2-6 gives the whole variable domain ETGVTQSPTHLIKTRGQQVTLRCSSQSGHNTVSWYQQALGQGPQFIFQYYREEENGRGNFPPRFSGLQFPNYSSELNVNALELDDSALYLCASSLSNLGANVLTFGAGSRLTVL.

The CDR3 reads CASSPANTGELFF. The CDR3 DNA is TGTGCCAGCAGCCCTGCAAACACCGGGGAGCTGTTTTTT. This chain connects TRBV7-3 to TRBJ2-2; D is unclear. Per germline, CDR1 SGHTA and CDR2 FQGTGA. Trimming shortened V by 5 bases and J by 2 bases, and 6 bases separated the two germline ends. The CDR3 is 13 amino acids.

The J gene is TRBJ2-3, the V gene TRBV11-2, with a tentative D call TRBD2 (7 bases). Germline lookup yields CDR1 SGHAT and CDR2 FQNNGV. The length of the CDR3 is 15 residues. The V and J ends lost 5 bases and 4 bases respectively, with 16 bases between them. The CDR3 loop is CASSTAGRGADTQYF. The CDR3 nucleotides read TGTGCCAGCAGCACGGCGGGGAGGGGGGCAGATACGCAGTATTTT.

The gene calls are TRBV19 and TRBJ1-2; the match to TRBD1 covers 10 bases. This CDR3 contains 15 residues. The ends lost 3 bases at V and 6 bases at J; junction bases unmatched: 7. Per germline, CDR1 LNHDA and CDR2 SQIVND (reference sequence). The CDR3, as DNA: TGTGCCAGTAGTATCTCGACAGGGGGCGAGAATGGCTACACCTTC. Translating gives CASSISTGGENGYTF.

This chain links TRBV9 with TRBJ1-1; TRBD1 matches 7 bases. Germline trimming cut 7 bases from V and 1 base from J; bases unmatched to any gene: 7. Looked up from germline, CDR1 is SGDLS and CDR2 is YYNGEE. The CDR3 spans 14 residues. CDR3 DNA sequence: TGTGCCAGCGAGACAGGGAAGGGGAACACTGAAGCTTTCTTT. As protein: CASETGKGNTEAFF.

The chain has TRBV15 and TRBJ2-3, with D maybe TRBD2 (6 bases). Germline V gene lookup returns CDR1 LNHNV and CDR2 YYDKDF (reference sequence). The CDR3 runs to 15 residues. Trimming pared 5 bases from V and 4 bases from J, leaving 16 bases between. This chain's CDR3 is CATSHLGRRSDTQYF. The DNA for the CDR3 is TGTGCCACCAGCCACCTTGGGAGGCGCTCAGATACGCAGTATTTT.

The gene calls are TRBV27 and TRBJ2-3; D not resolved. CDR1 is MNHEY, CDR2 SMNVEV, per germline (reference sequence). V was pared by 0 bases and J by 4 bases, with 11 bases between. The CDR3 has 15 residues. For the CDR3, the DNA is TGTGCCAGCAGTTTATCAGACGGATCCGCAGATACGCAGTATTTT. Protein: CASSLSDGSADTQYF.

The chain employs TRBV29-1 and TRBJ2-6; tentatively, D is TRBD1 or TRBD2 (6 bases each). V was shortened by 4 bases and J by 2 bases, with 12 bases between the two germline ends. The CDR3 runs 15 residues. The germline CDR1 and CDR2 sequences are SQVTM and ANQGSEA. CDR3 nucleotides: TGCAGCGTTGGGGGGGCGGGGACTGGGGCCAACGTCCTGACTTTC. It encodes CSVGGAGTGANVLTF.

This clone was picked up one time. The chain joins TRBV7-9 to TRBJ2-2; TRBD1 matches at 10 bases. Trimming at V came to 6 bases and at J to 6 bases, leaving 10 bases not matched to a gene. CDR3 length: 16 amino acids. From germline, CDR1 is SEHNR and CDR2 FQNEAQ (reference sequence). The CDR3 coding sequence is TGTGCCAGCAGTTTGGACAGGGGGAATTTTGCCGGGGAGCTGTTTTTT. It codes for CASSLDRGNFAGELFF.

A few counts support this clone. This sequence joins TRBV18 and TRBJ1-1; D remains ambiguous. Trimming left V 2 bases short and J 9 bases short, with 10 bases between. The CDR3 consists of 12 residues. Germline lookup yields CDR1 KGHSH and CDR2 LQKENI. CDR3 region: CASSPFTDKAFF. In DNA, the CDR3 is TGTGCCAGCTCACCATTTACTGACAAAGCTTTCTTT. The whole variable domain, remainder taken from reference TRBV18 and TRBJ1-1, is NAGVMQNPRHLVRRRGQEARLRCSPMKGHSHVYWYRQLPEEGLKFMVYLQKENIIDESGMPKERFSAEFPKEGPSILRIQQVVRGDSAAYFCASSPFTDKAFFGQGTRLTVV.

The gene calls are TRBV27 and TRBJ2-5, with TRBD2 as a possible D gene (6 bases). The CDR3 sequence is 13 residues long. Germline V gene data show CDR1 as MNHEY and CDR2 as SMNVEV (reference sequence). Trimming shortened V by 5 bases and J by 5 bases, and 12 bases separated the two germline ends. CDR3 in amino acids: CASSQLAWETQYF. The CDR3 DNA follows: TGTGCCAGCAGTCAGCTAGCGTGGGAGACCCAGTACTTC.

This clone was seen only once. The chain uses TRBV6-6 and TRBJ1-5; unclear D gene. The CDR3 spans 16 residues. The germline V gene has CDR1 MNHNY and CDR2 SVGAGI (reference sequence). Trimming removed 1 base at V and 0 bases at J, with 10 bases between. In DNA, the CDR3 is TGTGCCAGCAGTTACTTCCCAAAGAATAGCAATCAGCCCCAGCATTTT. Translated, it gives CASSYFPKNSNQPQHF.

The J gene is TRBJ2-2, the V gene TRBV6-5; 8 nucleotides match TRBD1. In germline, CDR1 is MNHEY, CDR2 SVGAGI. The V gene end was trimmed by 2 bases and the J gene end by 4 bases; junction bases not matched to a gene: 3. The CDR3 runs 15 residues. In nucleotides, the CDR3 is TGTGCCAGCAGTTACGACAGGGGAGGCACCGGGGAGCTGTTTTTT. It codes for CASSYDRGGTGELFF.

The chain couples TRBV10-2 to TRBJ1-4; perhaps TRBD1 as D (5 bases). This CDR3 spans 14 amino acids. The V and J ends lost 2 bases and 8 bases respectively, with 12 bases between them. Germline loops: CDR1 WSHSY, CDR2 SAAADI. The CDR3 is CASSEGTKGEKLFF. The CDR3 DNA reads as TGCGCCAGCAGTGAGGGGACGAAAGGGGAAAAACTGTTTTTT.

The rearrangement joins TRBV5-8 to TRBJ2-7; D is ambiguous. Trimming stripped 0 bases from V and 4 bases from J, with 2 bases between. Germline V gives CDR1 SGHTS, CDR2 YDEGEE. The CDR3 spans 11 residues. CDR3 protein: CASSLAYEQYF. The CDR3 DNA follows: TGTGCCAGCAGCTTGGCATACGAGCAGTACTTC.

The V call is TRBV7-9, the J call TRBJ1-4; 7 bases agree with TRBD1. This CDR3 comprises 14 residues. V dropped 2 bases and J dropped 6; count of bases not matched to a gene: 3. Germline loops: CDR1 SEHNR, CDR2 FQNEAQ (reference sequence). In DNA, the CDR3 is TGTGCCAGCAGCTTATCAGGGGGGGATGAAAAACTGTTTTTT. Its protein is CASSLSGGDEKLFF.